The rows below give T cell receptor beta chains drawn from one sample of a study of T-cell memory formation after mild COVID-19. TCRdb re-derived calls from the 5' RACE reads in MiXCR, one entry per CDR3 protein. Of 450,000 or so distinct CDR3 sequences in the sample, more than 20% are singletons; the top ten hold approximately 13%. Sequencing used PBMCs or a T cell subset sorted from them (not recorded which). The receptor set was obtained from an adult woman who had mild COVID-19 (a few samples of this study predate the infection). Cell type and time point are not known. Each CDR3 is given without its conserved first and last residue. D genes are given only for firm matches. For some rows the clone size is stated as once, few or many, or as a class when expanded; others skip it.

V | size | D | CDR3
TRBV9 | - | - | ASSGRANEQY
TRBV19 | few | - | ASSTTGRAGELF
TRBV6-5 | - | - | ASSYSELAKNIQY
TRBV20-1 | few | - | SARDFKAYGYT
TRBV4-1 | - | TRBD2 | ASSHLLAGSSYEQY
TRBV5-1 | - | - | ASSLMMGSYEQY
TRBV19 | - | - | ATSPLDSYLRLSNQPQH
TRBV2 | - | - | ATTVEGGQPQH
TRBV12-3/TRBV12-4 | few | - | ASSRTRNTEAF
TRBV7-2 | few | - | ASSPTKNTGELF
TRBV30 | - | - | AWSPRRAYGYT
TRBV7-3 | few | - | ASSPHPLGRSYNEQF
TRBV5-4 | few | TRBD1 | ASSLGQGQYNEQF
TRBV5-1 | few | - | ASSLPPDNEQF
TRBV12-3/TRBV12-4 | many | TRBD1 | ASSLRQGGNQPQH
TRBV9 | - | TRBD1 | ASSVTTGPNTEAF
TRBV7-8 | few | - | ASTPPGLVVGEQY
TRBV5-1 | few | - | ASSETLSYNEQF
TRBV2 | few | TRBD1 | ASSGRTGEEKLF
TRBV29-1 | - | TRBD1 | SVRQGVTDTQY
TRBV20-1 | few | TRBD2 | SANAGLYQETQY
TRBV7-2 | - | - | ASSLAGAKDNEQF
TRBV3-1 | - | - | ASSRIGDEQF
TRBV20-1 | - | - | SVLGEGGTEAF
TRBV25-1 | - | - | ASSEWGFSYNEQF
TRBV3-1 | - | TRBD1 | ATRDRAWGTEAF
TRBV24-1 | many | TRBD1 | ATSDPAGTVRFGTGELF
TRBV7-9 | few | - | ASSFNRRQF
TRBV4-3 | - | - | ASSQVPGVGETQY
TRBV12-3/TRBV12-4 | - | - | ASRGHGAETQY
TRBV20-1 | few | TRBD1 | SARTGDNSPLH
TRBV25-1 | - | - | ASSPGKGTQY
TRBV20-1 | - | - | SAEDSPSYTGELF
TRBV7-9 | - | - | ASSFDLNTEAF
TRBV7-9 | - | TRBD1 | ASTSDRGQGYT
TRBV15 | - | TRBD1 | ATSPDRAGTGELF